This T cell receptor (beta chain) was identified during a study of blood T cell repertoires in COVID-19. Profiled with immunoSEQ multiplex PCR; TCRdb holds only in-frame clones, not every one. Here the sample spans about 210,000 clones, around 89% being singletons. In germline, CDR1 is SGHTA, CDR2 FQGNSA. The CDR3 loop spans 17 amino acids. Trimming removed 5 bases from V and 1 base from J, with 21 bases in between. The sequence was obtained from a woman younger than 35 who had recovered from COVID-19. The sample was PBMCs or T cells enriched from blood (not recorded which). The J gene is TRBJ2-7, the V gene TRBV7-2; D is unclear. The CDR3 loop is CASSPLFLVSASYEQYF. The CDR3 DNA follows: TGTGCCAGCAGCCCCCTATTTCTTGTGTCTGCGTCCTACGAGCAGTACTTC.